The 3 T cell receptor beta chains in this list originate from one sample, sequenced in a study of PD-1 blockade in classical Hodgkin lymphoma. Here immunoSEQ multiplex PCR was the method, and the copy in TCRdb shows in-frame clones only, minus some. The data contain 75,000 to 100,000 clones, roughly 81% of them seen just once; the ten biggest clones take up approximately 15%. Relapse after autologous stem cell transplantation occurred in every patient, and brentuximab vedotin exposure varied. This specimen consisted of peripheral blood mononuclear cells (PBMCs), obtained before the second cycle of nivolumab. The receptors stem from a human donor with classical Hodgkin lymphoma.

As DNA, the CDR3 is TGTGCCAGCAGTGTAGGGAGGTGGGAGACCCAGTACTTC. Translated, it gives CASSVGRWETQYF. The gene calls are TRBV6-1 and TRBJ2-5; D perhaps matches TRBD2 (6 bases). Trimming shortened V by 4 bases and J by 5 bases, and 11 bases separated the two germline ends. The CDR3 covers 13 residues. Germline CDR1 and CDR2: MNHNS and SASEGT.

The chain carries TRBV9 and TRBJ2-2; TRBD2 agrees at 9 bases. The CDR3 has 15 residues. Losses at the gene ends were 0 bases for V and 9 bases for J; bases not matched to a gene: 6. In germline, CDR1 is SGDLS, CDR2 YYNGEE. The CDR3 DNA reads TGTGCCAGCAGCGTAGTTGCGGGAGGGCCAAGGGAGCTGTTTTTT. Translating it yields CASSVVAGGPRELFF.

The CDR3 DNA reads TGTGCCAGCAGCTATATGCGACCTGGGTCCTACGAGCAGTACTTC. Translated: CASSYMRPGSYEQYF. This rearrangement joins TRBV7-2 to TRBJ2-7; D unclear. Germline assignment: CDR1 SGHTA and CDR2 FQGNSA. Trimming shortened V by 4 bases and J by 1 base, and 14 bases separated the two germline ends. This CDR3 is 15 amino acids long. Full variable domain (rest looked up from reference TRBV7-2 and TRBJ2-7): GAGVSQSPSNKVTEKGKDVELRCDPISGHTALYWYRQSLGQGLEFLIYFQGNSAPDKSGLPSDRFSAERTGGSVSTLTIQRTQQEDSAVYLCASSYMRPGSYEQYFGPGTRLTVT.